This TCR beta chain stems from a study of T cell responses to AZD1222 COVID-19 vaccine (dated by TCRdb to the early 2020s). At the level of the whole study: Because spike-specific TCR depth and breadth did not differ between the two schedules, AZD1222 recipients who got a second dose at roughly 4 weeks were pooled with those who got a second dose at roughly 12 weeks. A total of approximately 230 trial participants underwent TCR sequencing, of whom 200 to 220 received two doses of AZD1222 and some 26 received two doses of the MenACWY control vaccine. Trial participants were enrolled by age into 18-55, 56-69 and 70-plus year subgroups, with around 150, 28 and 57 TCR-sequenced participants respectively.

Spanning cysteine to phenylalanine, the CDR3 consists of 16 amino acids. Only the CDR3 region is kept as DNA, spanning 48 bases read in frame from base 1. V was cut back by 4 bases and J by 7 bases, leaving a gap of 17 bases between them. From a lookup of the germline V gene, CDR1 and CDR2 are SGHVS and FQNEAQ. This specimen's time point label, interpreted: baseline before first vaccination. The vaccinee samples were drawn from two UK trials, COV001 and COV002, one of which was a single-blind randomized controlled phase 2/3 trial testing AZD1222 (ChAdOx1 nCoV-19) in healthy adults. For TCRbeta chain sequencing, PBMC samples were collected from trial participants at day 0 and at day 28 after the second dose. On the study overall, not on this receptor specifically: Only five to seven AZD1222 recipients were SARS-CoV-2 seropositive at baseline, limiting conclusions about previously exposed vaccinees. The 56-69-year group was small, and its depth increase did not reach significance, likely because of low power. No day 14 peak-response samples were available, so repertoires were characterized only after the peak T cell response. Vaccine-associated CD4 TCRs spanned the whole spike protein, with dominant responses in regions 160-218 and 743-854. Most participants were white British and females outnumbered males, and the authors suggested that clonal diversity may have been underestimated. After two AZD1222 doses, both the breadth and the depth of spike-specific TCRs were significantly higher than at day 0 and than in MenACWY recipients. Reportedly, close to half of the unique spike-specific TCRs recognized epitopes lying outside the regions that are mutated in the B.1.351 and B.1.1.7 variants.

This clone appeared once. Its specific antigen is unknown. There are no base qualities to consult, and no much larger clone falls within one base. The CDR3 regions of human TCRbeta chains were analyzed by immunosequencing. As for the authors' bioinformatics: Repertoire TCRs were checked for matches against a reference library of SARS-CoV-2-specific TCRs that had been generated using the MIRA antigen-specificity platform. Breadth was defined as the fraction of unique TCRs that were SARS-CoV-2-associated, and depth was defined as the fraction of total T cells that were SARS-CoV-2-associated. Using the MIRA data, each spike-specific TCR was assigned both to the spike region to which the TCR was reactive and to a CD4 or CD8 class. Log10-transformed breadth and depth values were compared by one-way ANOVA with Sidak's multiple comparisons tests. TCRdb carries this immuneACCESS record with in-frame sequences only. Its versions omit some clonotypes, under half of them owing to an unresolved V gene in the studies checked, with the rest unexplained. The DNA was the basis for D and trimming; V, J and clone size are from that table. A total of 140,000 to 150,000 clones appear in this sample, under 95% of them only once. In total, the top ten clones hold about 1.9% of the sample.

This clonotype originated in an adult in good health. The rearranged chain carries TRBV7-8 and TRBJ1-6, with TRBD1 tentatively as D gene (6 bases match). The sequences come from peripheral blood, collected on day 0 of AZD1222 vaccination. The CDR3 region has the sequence CASSSTLQGLNSPLHF. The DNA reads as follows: TGTGCCAGCAGCTCAACCCTACAGGGTTTAAATTCACCCCTCCACTTT. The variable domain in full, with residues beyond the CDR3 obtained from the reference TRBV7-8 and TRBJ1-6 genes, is GAGVSQSPRYKVAKRGQDVALRCDPISGHVSLFWYQQALGQGPEFLTYFQNEAQLDKSGLPSDRFFAERPEGSVSTLKIQRTQQEDSAVYLCASSSTLQGLNSPLHFGNGTRLTVT.